This TCR beta chain emerged from a study of monozygotic twins with inflammatory bowel disease. Study results and caveats: Among T cells, the various subtypes were not distinguishable.

Template-switch reactions added UMIs with a 6-nucleotide sample barcode. From its re-call of the 5' RACE reads, TCRdb lists each CDR3 protein once, without DNA. The sample table includes around 210,000 distinct CDR3 sequences. Concerning this clonotype: What it binds is not known.

Germline V lookup: CDR1 MNHNS, CDR2 SASEGT. CDR3 length equals 17 residues. The rearrangement uses TRBV6-1 and TRBJ2-7; TCRdb lists TRBD2, though no DNA is available to test this call. The sequencing input was blood. The TCR originated in a human donor with ulcerative colitis or Crohn's disease, or a healthy co-twin of an affected twin (not recorded which). CDR3 residues: CASNRPTSGGSSYEQYF.